This TCR beta chain was sequenced in a study of metastatic and nonmetastatic thyroid tumors. In its sample, this clone was seen many times. The CDR3 has 16 amino acids. The V gene lost 1 base and the J gene lost 0 bases, with 7 bases spanning the gap. Germline-derived CDR1 and CDR2 are SEHNR and FQNEAQ (reference sequence). TCRdb re-clonotyped the PCR reads via MiXCR. The sample has fewer than 20,000 clones, approximately 14% seen once. Each patient went into thyroid surgery without having received any treatment. The receptor comes from a female donor with papillary thyroid cancer or a benign thyroid nodule (not recorded which). Some clones in this sample may be carry-over from other donors' samples. Material for sequencing was blood. The V and J genes are TRBV7-9 and TRBJ2-6; TRBD2 might be the D (6 bases). The CDR3 reads CASSLVGSSGANVLTF. As DNA, the CDR3 is TGTGCCAGCAGCTTAGTCGGGAGCTCTGGGGCCAACGTCCTGACTTTC.